This T cell receptor (beta chain) stems from a study of T-cell memory formation after mild COVID-19. TCRdb passed the 5' RACE reads through MiXCR, listing each CDR3 protein once. The sample records 40,000 to 55,000 distinct CDR3 sequences, around 12% being singletons. This clonotype was seen repeatedly, ten times or more. The sequence was obtained from a young man who had mild COVID-19 (a few samples of this study predate the infection). Cell type and time point are not known. The sample was PBMCs or a T cell subset sorted from them (not recorded which).

The DNA of the CDR3 is TGCAGTGCTAGAGTCGGCGGGGGGGCAGATACGCAGTATTTT. Amino acid sequence: CSARVGGGADTQYF. This chain links TRBV20-1 with TRBJ2-3, with 9 bases matching TRBD2. CDR3 length equals 14 residues. Germline values: CDR1 DFQATT, CDR2 SNEGSKA (reference sequence). The V segment lost 1 base and the J segment 4 bases; nucleotides outside the gene matches: 3.